A single sample gave rise to the 30 T cell receptor beta chains below, sequenced in a study of blood T cells in healthy people across ages. Primers used in a second PCR of roughly 6 to 11 cycles were a sample-barcoded 5' primer and a J-beta primer mix. TCRdb independently ran MiXCR on the 5' RACE reads; one entry per CDR3 protein. The data show fewer than 750,000 distinct CDR3 sequences, 40% to 50% seen once. The specimen was blood. The source is an elderly man in good health.

Only a few counts were recorded for this clonotype. The chain carries TRBV6-4 and TRBJ2-3, with TRBD1 matching over 7 bases. Trimming cost V 11 bases and J 4 bases; bases outside gene matches: 12. This CDR3 is 14 amino acids long. Germline-derived CDR1 and CDR2 are MRHNA and SNTAGT. CDR3 nucleotide sequence: TGTGCCGCCCGAAGACAGGGTTCCTCAGATACGCAGTATTTT. Its protein is CAARRQGSSDTQYF.

This clonotype was picked up one time. The V call is TRBV3-1, the J call TRBJ2-3, with unresolved D. The V end lost 4 bases, the J end lost 11 bases, and 16 bases lay between the germline ends. CDR1 and CDR2 from the germline V gene are LGHDT and YNNKEL (reference sequence). CDR3 length: 13 amino acids. The CDR3 loop reads CASSPSQSKRQYF. The CDR3 coding sequence is TGTGCCAGCAGCCCCAGCCAGTCGAAAAGGCAGTATTTT.

This chain joins TRBV7-2 and TRBJ1-2; no clear D. Deletions cut 0 bases from V and 2 bases from J, with 10 bases between. This CDR3 has 15 amino acids. The germline gives CDR1 SGHTA, CDR2 FQGNSA. In DNA, the CDR3 is TGTGCCAGCAGCTTAGCCCCGGTCGTCAACTATGGCTACACCTTC. Translation gives CASSLAPVVNYGYTF.

This chain uses TRBV5-1 with TRBJ2-1; TRBD2 aligns across 7 bases. This CDR3 has 15 residues. With 0 bases clipped from V and 5 bases from J, the junction kept 5 bases outside the gene matches. CDR1 SGHRS and CDR2 YFSETQ come from the germline V gene. The CDR3, as DNA: TGCGCCAGCAGCTTGGAGGCGGGAGTGAACAATGAGCAGTTCTTC. Residues: CASSLEAGVNNEQFF.

V and J are TRBV28 and TRBJ2-4, with 7 bases aligning to TRBD1. The end of the DNA aligns better with TRBJ2-7, so the J call may be wrong. This CDR3 region has 15 residues. Germline values: CDR1 MDHEN, CDR2 SYDVKM. The CDR3 DNA follows: TGTGCCAGCAGTTTTAGACAGGGACGCCAGTACGAGCAGTACTTC. Its translation: CASSFRQGRQYEQYF.

The chain combines TRBV12-3 or TRBV12-4 with TRBJ1-6; the D gene is possibly TRBD1 (5 bases). The CDR3 contains 14 residues. Deletions cut 6 bases from V and 5 bases from J, with 11 bases between. CDR3 nucleotide sequence: TGTGCCAGCAGAGGGACGCTTGATAATTCACCCCTCCACTTT. Translation: CASRGTLDNSPLHF.

The rearrangement links TRBV12-3 or TRBV12-4 to TRBJ2-1, with TRBD2 matching over 10 bases. This CDR3 is built from 17 residues. The V gene end was trimmed by 4 bases and the J gene end by 0 bases; junction bases not matched to a gene: 6. DNA of the CDR3: TGTGCCAGCAGTTCCGGGACTAGCGCCAGCTCCTACAATGAGCAGTTCTTC. This codes for CASSSGTSASSYNEQFF.

This clonotype was observed a few times. The rearrangement links TRBV6-2 or TRBV6-3 to TRBJ2-7; no clear D gene. V gave up 0 bases and J gave up 2 bases, with 17 bases separating them. Germline assignment: CDR1 MNHEY and CDR2 SVGEGT. This CDR3 contains 17 residues. For the CDR3, the DNA is TGTGCCAGCAGTTACTCGAGATACCGGGTCGGAGCCTACGAGCAGTACTTC. Amino acids: CASSYSRYRVGAYEQYF.

The CDR3 spells CASSARGTAFQETQYF. CDR3 nucleotide sequence: TGTGCCAGCAGCGCCCGAGGGACGGCCTTTCAAGAGACCCAGTACTTC. The chain couples TRBV7-9 to TRBJ2-5; D tentatively reads TRBD1 or TRBD2 (5 bases each). From germline, CDR1 is SEHNR and CDR2 FQNEAQ (reference sequence). The ends were cut back, 5 bases at V and 2 bases at J, with 18 bases in the middle. CDR3 length: 16 amino acids.

About this clonotype: This may be a read error, as it is one base from a much larger clone. This chain joins TRBV27 and TRBJ2-1, with 12 bases aligning to TRBD2. The CDR3 has 18 amino acids. J gave up 0 bases and V 8 bases, and 11 bases lay outside the gene matches. Germline-derived CDR1 and CDR2 are MNHEY and SMNVEV (reference sequence). In nucleotides, the CDR3 is TGTGCCAGCGGCTCCCGGACTAGCGGGGAGAGCTCCTACAATGAGCAGTTCTTC. It specifies CASGSRTSGESSYNEQFF.

This chain links TRBV7-9 with TRBJ2-3; D may be TRBD2 (6 bases). The germline V gene encodes CDR1 SEHNR and CDR2 FQNEAQ (reference sequence). The CDR3 is made up of 14 amino acids. Trimming removed 6 bases at V and 4 bases at J, with 14 bases between. CDR3 residues: CASSPGGAADTQYF. DNA for the CDR3: TGTGCCAGCAGTCCAGGCGGGGCCGCAGATACGCAGTATTTT. The full variable domain, in which reference TRBV7-9 and TRBJ2-3 provide the parts outside the CDR3, is DTGVSQNPRHKITKRGQNVTFRCDPISEHNRLYWYRQTLGQGPEFLTYFQNEAQLEKSRLLSDRFSAERPKGSFSTLEIQRTEQGDSAMYLCASSPGGAADTQYFGPGTRLTVL.

This clonotype was seen a few times. CDR3 bases: TGTGCCAGCAGCATCAGAGTGACGACTAGCGCCCGATCTAGCACAGATACGCAGTATTTT. This encodes CASSIRVTTSARSSTDTQYF. V is TRBV7-2 and J is TRBJ2-3; 8 nucleotides line up with TRBD2. The V gene's germline CDR1 is SGHTA and CDR2 FQGNSA. The CDR3 loop spans 20 amino acids. The ends lost 5 bases at V and 0 bases at J; junction bases unmatched: 19.

V is TRBV7-2 and J is TRBJ1-1, with D unclear. V dropped 1 base and J dropped 1 base, with 10 bases sitting between them. The CDR3 is made up of 15 amino acids. Germline assignment: CDR1 SGHTA and CDR2 FQGNSA. The CDR3 sequence: CASSLGGYRNTEAFF. The CDR3 nucleotides read TGTGCCAGCAGCTTAGGCGGGTACAGGAACACTGAAGCTTTCTTT.

V usage is TRBV7-2 and J usage is TRBJ2-5; 11 bases are a match to TRBD2. The germline CDR1 and CDR2 sequences are SGHTA and FQGNSA. The CDR3 consists of 18 residues. The V gene end was trimmed by 2 bases and the J gene end by 5 bases; junction bases not matched to a gene: 13. In DNA form, the CDR3 reads TGTGCCAGCAGCTTATCCAAACTAGCGGGAGTAAGTGGGGAGACCCAGTACTTC. Translation: CASSLSKLAGVSGETQYF.

The rearrangement links TRBV20-1 to TRBJ1-4; D is unclear. CDR3 length: 15 residues. The germline V and J ends were trimmed by 7 bases and 4 bases, with 19 bases remaining between them. Germline V gene lookup returns CDR1 DFQATT and CDR2 SNEGSKA (reference sequence). CDR3 coding DNA: TGCAGTGTCCCACGAATTAACGCCAATAATGAAAAACTGTTTTTT. It translates to CSVPRINANNEKLFF.

This clonotype was seen more than once but under ten times. The chain links TRBV20-1 to TRBJ1-1; the D gene is possibly TRBD1 (6 bases). This CDR3 is 13 amino acids long. Looked up from germline, CDR1 is DFQATT and CDR2 is SNEGSKA (reference sequence). The germline V and J ends were trimmed by 6 bases and 5 bases, with 16 bases remaining between them. CDR3 residues: CSASRTAGTEAFF. The CDR3 nucleotides read TGCAGTGCGAGCAGGACAGCGGGTACTGAAGCTTTCTTT.

The chain links TRBV7-2 to TRBJ1-2; D uncertain. CDR3 size: 14 residues. Deletions cut 1 base from V and 2 bases from J, with 8 bases between. Germline V gene lookup returns CDR1 SGHTA and CDR2 FQGNSA. The CDR3 bases are TGTGCCAGCAGCTTAGTGGTACAGAACTATGGCTACACCTTC. Its translation is CASSLVVQNYGYTF.

V gene TRBV13 combines with J gene TRBJ1-2; TRBD1 aligns across 9 bases. Trimming took 2 bases from V and 4 from J; bases not matched to a gene: 5. The length of the CDR3 is 15 residues. The germline V gene has CDR1 PRHDT and CDR2 FYEKMQ (reference sequence). CDR3 nucleotide sequence: TGTGCCAGCAGCTTAAACAGGGGGCTGGGCTATGGCTACACCTTC. Translated: CASSLNRGLGYGYTF.

This clonotype appeared a single time. This chain links TRBV14 with TRBJ2-7; TRBD2 aligns across 11 bases. Looked up from germline, CDR1 is SGHDN and CDR2 is FVKESK. V lost 5 bases, J lost 1 base, and 7 bases stayed unmatched. The CDR3 contains 16 residues. CDR3 residues: CASSSTGTSGSYEQYF. For the CDR3, the DNA is TGTGCCAGCAGCAGTACCGGGACTAGCGGTTCCTACGAGCAGTACTTC.

In this sample, this clonotype turned up a few times. This sequence joins TRBV7-6 and TRBJ2-5, with D possibly matching TRBD1 (6 bases). Germline V gene lookup returns CDR1 SGHVS and CDR2 FNYEAQ. V was trimmed by 5 bases and J by 11 bases, leaving 18 bases between them. The CDR3 covers 13 residues. CDR3 protein: CASSRSHEGEQYF. The DNA for the CDR3 is TGTGCCAGCAGCCGGTCTCACGAGGGGGAGCAGTACTTC. Combining the CDR3 with reference TRBV7-6 and TRBJ2-5 gives the whole variable domain GAGVSQSPRYKVTKRGQDVALRCDPISGHVSLYWYRQALGQGPEFLTYFNYEAQQDKSGLPNDRFSAERPEGSISTLTIQRTEQRDSAMYRCASSRSHEGEQYFGPGTRLLVL.

This clonotype has more than one count but fewer than ten. The J gene is TRBJ2-3, the V gene TRBV20-1, with 7 bases identical to TRBD2. The germline gives CDR1 DFQATT, CDR2 SNEGSKA (reference sequence). V trimming: 3 bases; J trimming: 0 bases; junction bases outside the gene matches: 3. The CDR3 is made up of 14 amino acids. The CDR3 reads CSASLAVSTDTQYF. The DNA for the CDR3 is TGCAGTGCTAGTCTAGCGGTGAGCACAGATACGCAGTATTTT.

Regarding this clonotype: A much larger clonotype is one base distant, so this may be a read error. The genes are TRBV6-5 and TRBJ2-7, with TRBD2 as a possible D gene (6 bases). The CDR3 sequence is 13 residues long. Germline V gene data show CDR1 as MNHEY and CDR2 as SVGAGI. V gave up 1 base and J gave up 6 bases, with 10 bases separating them. Written as DNA, the CDR3 is TGTGCCAGCAGTTACTTCGGGGGTAGCGAGCAGTACTTC. As protein: CASSYFGGSEQYF.

In its sample, this clonotype was seen a few times. J is TRBJ1-2 and V is TRBV12-3 or TRBV12-4; possible D gene TRBD1, 6 bases. The length of the CDR3 is 15 residues. V dropped 6 bases and J dropped 0 bases, with 14 bases sitting between them. The CDR3 sequence is CASRWDIDPNYGYTF. The CDR3 region has the DNA TGTGCCAGCAGGTGGGACATAGACCCTAACTATGGCTACACCTTC.

The rearrangement joins TRBV12-3 or TRBV12-4 to TRBJ2-1, with D tentatively TRBD2 (6 bases). V was pared by 8 bases and J by 3 bases, with 11 bases between. The length of the CDR3 is 13 residues. The CDR3 sequence: CASGSGDYNEQFF. The CDR3 coding sequence is TGTGCCAGCGGTAGCGGTGACTACAATGAGCAGTTCTTC.

This clonotype came up many times. The rearrangement links TRBV6-6 to TRBJ1-6; 8 nucleotides align to TRBD1. The CDR3 totals 15 residues. V lost 6 bases and J lost 7; bases outside the gene matches: 8. Germline CDR1 reads MNHNY; CDR2 reads SVGAGI (reference sequence). Here the CDR3 DNA reads TGTGCCAGCAGGCCCACACAGGGGGGGAATTCACCCCTCCACTTT. Its protein is CASRPTQGGNSPLHF.

The sample holds one count of this clonotype. One end of the junction is discordant with germline, which a read error may explain. This rearrangement joins TRBV7-7 to TRBJ2-7, with D perhaps TRBD2 (6 bases). The J call may not be correct, given that the DNA end is closer to TRBJ2-5. CDR3 length: 15 amino acids. CDR1 is SSHAT, CDR2 FNYEAQ, per germline (reference sequence). In DNA, the CDR3 is TGTGCTAGCAGCCCCCCTCGGGGGTGTGGTGAGACCCAGTACTTC. It specifies CASSPPRGCGETQYF.

There are many counts of this clonotype. The rearrangement joins TRBV12-3 or TRBV12-4 to TRBJ1-2; TRBD1 agrees at 8 bases. Trimming at V came to 5 bases and at J to 4 bases, leaving 6 bases not matched to a gene. The CDR3 runs 14 residues. The CDR3 region is CASSPRGQAYGYTF. In DNA, the CDR3 is TGTGCCAGCAGTCCCAGGGGACAGGCCTATGGCTACACCTTC.

The chain links TRBV20-1 to TRBJ2-3, with 9 bases that match TRBD2. The CDR3 runs to 14 residues. Per germline, CDR1 DFQATT and CDR2 SNEGSKA (reference sequence). Unmatched junction bases numbered 4, after V lost 5 bases and J lost 1 base. CDR3 sequence reads: CSAAEREGTDTQYF. The CDR3 nucleotides are TGCAGTGCTGCAGAGCGGGAGGGCACAGATACGCAGTATTTT.

The sample holds many counts of this clonotype. The V and J genes are TRBV6-5 and TRBJ1-2; unclear D gene. V dropped 5 bases and J dropped 8 bases, with 12 bases sitting between them. There are 12 residues in the CDR3. Per germline, CDR1 MNHEY and CDR2 SVGAGI. CDR3 amino acids: CASSRTYGGYTF. CDR3 DNA: TGTGCCAGCAGTCGAACGTATGGCGGCTACACCTTC.

The table lists this clonotype with a few counts. The chain employs TRBV10-1 and TRBJ2-1; 7 nucleotides match TRBD1. CDR1 and CDR2 (germline): WNHNN, SYGVQD (reference sequence). V was pared by 4 bases and J by 7 bases, with 10 bases of the junction left unmatched. The CDR3 spans 15 residues. Here the CDR3 DNA reads TGCGCCAGCAGTGCCGGGACAGATTACGTTAATGAGCAGTTCTTC. Its translation: CASSAGTDYVNEQFF.